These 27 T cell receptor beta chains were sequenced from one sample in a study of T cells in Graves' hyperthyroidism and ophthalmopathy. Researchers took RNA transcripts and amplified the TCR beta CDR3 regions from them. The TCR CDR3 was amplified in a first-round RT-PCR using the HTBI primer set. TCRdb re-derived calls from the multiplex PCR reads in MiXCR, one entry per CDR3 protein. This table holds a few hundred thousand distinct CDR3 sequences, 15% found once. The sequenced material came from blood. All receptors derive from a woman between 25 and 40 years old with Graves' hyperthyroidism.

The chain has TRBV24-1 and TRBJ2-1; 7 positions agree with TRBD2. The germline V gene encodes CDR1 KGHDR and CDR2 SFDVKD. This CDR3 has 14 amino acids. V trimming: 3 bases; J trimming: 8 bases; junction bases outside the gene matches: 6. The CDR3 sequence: CATSDATRGDEQFF. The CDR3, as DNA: TGTGCCACCAGTGATGCGACCCGGGGGGATGAGCAGTTCTTC.

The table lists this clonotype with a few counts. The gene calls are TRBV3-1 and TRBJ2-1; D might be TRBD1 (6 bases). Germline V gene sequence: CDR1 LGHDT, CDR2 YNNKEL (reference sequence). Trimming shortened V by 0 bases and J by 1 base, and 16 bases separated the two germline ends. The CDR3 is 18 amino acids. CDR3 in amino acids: CASSQDYPTGTSYNEQFF. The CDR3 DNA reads TGTGCCAGCAGCCAAGATTACCCGACAGGTACTTCCTACAATGAGCAGTTCTTC.

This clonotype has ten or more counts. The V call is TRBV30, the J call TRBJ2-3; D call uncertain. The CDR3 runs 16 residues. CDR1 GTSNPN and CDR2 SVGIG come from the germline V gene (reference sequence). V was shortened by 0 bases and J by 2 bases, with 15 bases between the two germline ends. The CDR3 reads CAWSVLGQAPTDTQYF. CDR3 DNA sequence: TGTGCCTGGAGTGTACTGGGCCAGGCACCCACAGATACGCAGTATTTT.

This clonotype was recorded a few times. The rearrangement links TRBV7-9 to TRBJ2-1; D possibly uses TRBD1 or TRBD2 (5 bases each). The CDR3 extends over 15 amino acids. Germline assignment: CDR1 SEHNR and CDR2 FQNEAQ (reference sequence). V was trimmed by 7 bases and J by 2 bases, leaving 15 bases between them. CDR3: CASIQRDGAYNEQFF. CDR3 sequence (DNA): TGTGCCAGCATCCAAAGGGACGGAGCCTACAATGAGCAGTTCTTC. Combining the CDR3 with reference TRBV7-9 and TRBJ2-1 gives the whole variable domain DTGVSQNPRHKITKRGQNVTFRCDPISEHNRLYWYRQTLGQGPEFLTYFQNEAQLEKSRLLSDRFSAERPKGSFSTLEIQRTEQGDSAMYLCASIQRDGAYNEQFFGPGTRLTVL.

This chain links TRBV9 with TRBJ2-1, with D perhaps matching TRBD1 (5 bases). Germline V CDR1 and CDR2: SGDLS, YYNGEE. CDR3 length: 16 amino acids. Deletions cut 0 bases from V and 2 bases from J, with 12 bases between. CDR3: CASSVGGEPTYNEQFF. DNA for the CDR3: TGTGCCAGCAGCGTAGGGGGCGAGCCCACCTACAATGAGCAGTTCTTC. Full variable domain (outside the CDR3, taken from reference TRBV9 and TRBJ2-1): DSGVTQTPKHLITATGQRVTLRCSPRSGDLSVYWYQQSLDQGLQFLIQYYNGEERAKGNILERFSAQQFPDLHSELNLSSLELGDSALYFCASSVGGEPTYNEQFFGPGTRLTVL.

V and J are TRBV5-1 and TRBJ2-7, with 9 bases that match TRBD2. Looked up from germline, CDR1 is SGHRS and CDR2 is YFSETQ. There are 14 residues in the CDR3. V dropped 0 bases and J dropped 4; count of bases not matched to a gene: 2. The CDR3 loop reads CASSLEREVYEQYF. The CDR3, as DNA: TGCGCCAGCAGCTTGGAGCGGGAGGTATACGAGCAGTACTTC.

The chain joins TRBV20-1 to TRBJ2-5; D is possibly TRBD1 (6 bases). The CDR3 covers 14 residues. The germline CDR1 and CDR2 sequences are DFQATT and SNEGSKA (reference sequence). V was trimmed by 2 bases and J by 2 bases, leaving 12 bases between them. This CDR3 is CSARNGTLQETQYF. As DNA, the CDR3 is TGCAGTGCTAGAAACGGGACACTTCAAGAGACCCAGTACTTC.

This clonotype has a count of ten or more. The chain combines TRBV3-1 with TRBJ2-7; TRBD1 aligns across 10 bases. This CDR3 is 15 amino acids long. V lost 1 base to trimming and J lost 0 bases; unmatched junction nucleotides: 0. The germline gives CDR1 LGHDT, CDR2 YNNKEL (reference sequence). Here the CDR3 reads CASSQGDRGSYEQYF. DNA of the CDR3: TGTGCCAGCAGCCAAGGGGACAGGGGCTCCTACGAGCAGTACTTC.

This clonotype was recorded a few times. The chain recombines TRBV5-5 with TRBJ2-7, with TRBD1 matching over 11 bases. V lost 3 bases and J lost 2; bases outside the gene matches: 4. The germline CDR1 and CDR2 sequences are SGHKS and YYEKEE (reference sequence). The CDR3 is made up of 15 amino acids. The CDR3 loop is CASSSGQGGPYEQYF. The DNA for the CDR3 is TGTGCCAGCAGCTCGGGACAGGGGGGGCCCTACGAGCAGTACTTC.

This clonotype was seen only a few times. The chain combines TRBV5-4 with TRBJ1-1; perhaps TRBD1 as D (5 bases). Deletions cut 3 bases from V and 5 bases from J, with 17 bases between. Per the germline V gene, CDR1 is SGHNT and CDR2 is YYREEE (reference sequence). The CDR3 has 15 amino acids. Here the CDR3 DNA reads TGTGCCAGCAGCTCGGATCCGGGAAAGGGGACTGAAGCTTTCTTT. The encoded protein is CASSSDPGKGTEAFF.

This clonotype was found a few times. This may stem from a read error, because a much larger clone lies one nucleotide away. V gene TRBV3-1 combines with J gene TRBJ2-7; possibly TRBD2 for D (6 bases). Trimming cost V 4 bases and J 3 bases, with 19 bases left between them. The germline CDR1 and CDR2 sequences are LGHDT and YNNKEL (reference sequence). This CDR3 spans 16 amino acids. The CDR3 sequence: CASSLPGLTELYEQYF. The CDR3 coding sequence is TGTGCCAGCAGCCTCCCCGGACTAACAGAACTCTACGAGCAGTACTTC.

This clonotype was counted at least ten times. The CDR3 is CSARGLARVPIYNEQFF. Written as DNA, the CDR3 is TGCAGTGCTAGAGGACTAGCCCGTGTTCCCATTTACAATGAGCAGTTCTTC. The chain uses TRBV20-1 and TRBJ2-1, with 7 positions matching TRBD2. V was clipped by 1 base and J by 4 bases; unmatched bases: 13. The CDR3 spans 17 residues. Germline CDR1 DFQATT, CDR2 SNEGSKA (reference sequence).

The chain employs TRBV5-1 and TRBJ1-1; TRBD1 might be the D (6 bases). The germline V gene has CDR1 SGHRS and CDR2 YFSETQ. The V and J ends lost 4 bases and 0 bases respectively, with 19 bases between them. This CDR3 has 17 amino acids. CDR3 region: CASSPLPTGDLNTEAFF. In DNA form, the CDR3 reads TGCGCCAGCAGCCCTCTCCCGACAGGAGACTTGAACACTGAAGCTTTCTTT.

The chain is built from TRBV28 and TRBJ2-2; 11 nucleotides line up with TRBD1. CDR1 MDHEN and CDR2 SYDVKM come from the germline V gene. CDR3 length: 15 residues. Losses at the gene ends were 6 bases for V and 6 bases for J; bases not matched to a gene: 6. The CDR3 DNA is TGTGCCAGCAGCTTGGAGGGACAGGGGGCCGGGGAGCTGTTTTTT. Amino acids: CASSLEGQGAGELFF.

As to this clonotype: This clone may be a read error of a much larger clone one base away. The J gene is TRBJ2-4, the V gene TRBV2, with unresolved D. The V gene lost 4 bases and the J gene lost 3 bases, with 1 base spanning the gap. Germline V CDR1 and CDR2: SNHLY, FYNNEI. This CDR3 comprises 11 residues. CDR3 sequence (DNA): TGTGCCAGCAGTGGCAAAAACATTCAGTACTTC. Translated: CASSGKNIQYF.

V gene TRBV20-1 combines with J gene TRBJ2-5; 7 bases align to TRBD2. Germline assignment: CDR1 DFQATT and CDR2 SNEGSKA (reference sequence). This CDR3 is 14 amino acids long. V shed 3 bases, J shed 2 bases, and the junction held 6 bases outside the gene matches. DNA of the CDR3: TGCAGTGCTAGCGTGGGGGGGGGGCAAGAGACCCAGTACTTC. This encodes CSASVGGGQETQYF.

In DNA, the CDR3 is TGCGCCAGCAGCCAACCGGGACAGACTAATGAAAAACTGTTTTTT. Translating gives CASSQPGQTNEKLFF. The J gene is TRBJ1-4, the V gene TRBV4-1, with TRBD1 matching over 7 bases. This CDR3 region has 15 residues. The trim removed 2 bases at V and 2 bases at J, leaving 2 bases unmatched. CDR1 MGHRA and CDR2 YSYEKL come from the germline V gene.

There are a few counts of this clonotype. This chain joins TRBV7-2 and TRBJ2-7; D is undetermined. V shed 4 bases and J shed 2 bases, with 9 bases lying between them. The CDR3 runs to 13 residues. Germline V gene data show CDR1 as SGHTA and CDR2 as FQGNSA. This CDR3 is CASSSSWAYEQYF. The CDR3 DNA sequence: TGTGCCAGCAGCTCATCGTGGGCCTACGAGCAGTACTTC.

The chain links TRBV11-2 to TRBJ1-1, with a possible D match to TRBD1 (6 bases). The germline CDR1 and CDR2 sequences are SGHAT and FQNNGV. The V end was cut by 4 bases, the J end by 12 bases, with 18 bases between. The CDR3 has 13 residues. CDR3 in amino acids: CASSSSGTPGTFF. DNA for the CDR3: TGTGCCAGCAGCTCTTCCGGGACACCTGGGACTTTCTTT.

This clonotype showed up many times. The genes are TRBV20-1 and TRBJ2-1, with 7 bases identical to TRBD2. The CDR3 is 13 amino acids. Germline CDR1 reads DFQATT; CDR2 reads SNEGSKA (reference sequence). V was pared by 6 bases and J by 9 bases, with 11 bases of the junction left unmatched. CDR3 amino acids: CSAFLAADSEQFF. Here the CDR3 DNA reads TGCAGTGCCTTCCTAGCGGCCGATAGTGAGCAGTTCTTC.

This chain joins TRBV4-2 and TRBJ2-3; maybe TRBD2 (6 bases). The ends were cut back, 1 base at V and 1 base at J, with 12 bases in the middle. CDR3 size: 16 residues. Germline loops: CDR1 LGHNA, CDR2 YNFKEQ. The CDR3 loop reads CASSQGIAEGTDTQYF. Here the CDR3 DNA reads TGTGCCAGCAGCCAAGGAATAGCGGAGGGCACAGATACGCAGTATTTT.

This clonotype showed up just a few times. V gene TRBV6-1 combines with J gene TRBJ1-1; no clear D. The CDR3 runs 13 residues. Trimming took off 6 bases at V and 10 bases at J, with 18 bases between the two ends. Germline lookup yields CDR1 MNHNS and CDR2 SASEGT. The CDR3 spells CASSISGNTLAFF. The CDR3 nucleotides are TGTGCCAGCAGCATCTCCGGGAACACCTTAGCTTTCTTT.

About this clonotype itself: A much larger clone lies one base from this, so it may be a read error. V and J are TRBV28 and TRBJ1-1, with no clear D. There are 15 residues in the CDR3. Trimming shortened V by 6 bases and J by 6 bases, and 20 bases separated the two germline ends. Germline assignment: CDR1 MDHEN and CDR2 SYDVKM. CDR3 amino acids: CASRPPRSLDSEAFF. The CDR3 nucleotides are TGTGCCAGCAGGCCCCCGAGATCCCTTGACTCTGAAGCTTTCTTT.

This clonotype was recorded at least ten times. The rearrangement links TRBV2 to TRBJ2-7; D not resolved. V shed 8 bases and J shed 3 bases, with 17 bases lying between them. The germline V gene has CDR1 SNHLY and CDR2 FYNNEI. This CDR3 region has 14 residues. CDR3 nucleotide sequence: TGTGCCAGCTTACCACTACTTTATAACTACGAGCAGTACTTC. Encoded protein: CASLPLLYNYEQYF.

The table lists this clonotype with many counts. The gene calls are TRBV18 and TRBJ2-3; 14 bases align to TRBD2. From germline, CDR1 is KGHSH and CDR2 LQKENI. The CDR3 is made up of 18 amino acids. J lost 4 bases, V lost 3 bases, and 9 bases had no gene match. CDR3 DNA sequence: TGTGCCAGCTCACCGGGACTAGCGGGAGTCAAGGTTCCAGATACGCAGTATTTT. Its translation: CASSPGLAGVKVPDTQYF.

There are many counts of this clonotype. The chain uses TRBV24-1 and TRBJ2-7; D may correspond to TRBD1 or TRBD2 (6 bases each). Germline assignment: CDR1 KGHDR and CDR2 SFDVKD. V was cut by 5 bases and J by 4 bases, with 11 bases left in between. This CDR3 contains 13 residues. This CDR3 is CATSAEGVYEQYF. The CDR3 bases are TGTGCCACCAGTGCGGAGGGGGTGTACGAGCAGTACTTC.

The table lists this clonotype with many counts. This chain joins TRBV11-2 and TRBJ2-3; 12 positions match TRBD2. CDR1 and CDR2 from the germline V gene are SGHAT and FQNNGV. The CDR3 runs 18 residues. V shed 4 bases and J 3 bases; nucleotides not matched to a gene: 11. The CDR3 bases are TGTGCCAGCAGCTCCACCGGACTAGCGGGGTTATCAACAGATACGCAGTATTTT. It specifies CASSSTGLAGLSTDTQYF.